These T cell receptor beta chains were read from a single sample in a study of blood T cell repertoires in COVID-19. Profiled with immunoSEQ multiplex PCR; TCRdb holds only in-frame clones, not every one. The sample yields roughly 200,000 clones, 85% to 90% seen once. Sequencing was done on a sample of peripheral blood. The receptors shown here come from a man aged 40-49 years with active or convalescent COVID-19. Each CDR3 is given with its conserved first and last residue. The D gene is left open where the match is weak. A row's size may be missing; if present it is once, few, many or a size class.

v_call	d_call	clone_size	j_call	cdr3_aa	cdr3_nt
TRBV25-1	TRBD2	NA	TRBJ2-1	CASSEGAGPYNEQFF	TGTGCCAGCAGTGAAGGAGCGGGACCCTACAATGAGCAGTTCTTC
TRBV6-1	NA	NA	TRBJ1-4	CASSEASATNEKLFF	TGTGCCAGCAGTGAAGCCTCAGCAACTAATGAAAAACTGTTTTTT
TRBV10-3	NA	NA	TRBJ1-6	CAISGTDYNSPLHF	TGTGCCATCAGTGGGACAGATTATAATTCACCCCTCCACTTT
TRBV11-2	TRBD1	once	TRBJ1-1	CASSLPGQGYRPFF	TGTGCCAGCAGCTTACCGGGACAGGGTTATCGACCTTTCTTT
TRBV18	TRBD1	NA	TRBJ2-7	CASSPPGGQGYEQYF	TGTGCCAGCTCACCACCTGGCGGACAGGGCTACGAGCAGTACTTC
TRBV5-4	NA	NA	TRBJ2-6	CASSYNNRAGANVLTF	TGTGCCAGCAGCTACAATAACAGGGCCGGGGCCAACGTCCTGACTTTC
TRBV27	NA	NA	TRBJ1-1	CASSLWTNTEAFF	TGTGCCAGCAGTTTATGGACTAACACTGAAGCTTTCTTT
TRBV6-5	NA	NA	TRBJ1-2	CASSYSATGEGNGYTF	TGTGCCAGCAGTTACTCCGCGACGGGGGAGGGGAATGGCTACACCTTC
TRBV7-2	NA	once	TRBJ2-4	CASGEGNIQYF	TGTGCCAGCGGAGAGGGAAACATTCAGTACTTC
TRBV2	NA	NA	TRBJ2-3	CASRGGYSTDTQYF	TGTGCCAGCAGGGGGGGATACAGCACAGATACGCAGTATTTT
TRBV7-8	NA	NA	TRBJ2-3	CASSRLGEPSTDTQYF	TGTGCCAGCAGCCGACTAGGTGAACCTAGCACAGATACGCAGTATTTT
TRBV3-1/TRBV3-2	NA	NA	TRBJ2-2	CASSQDSWADLLNTGELFF	TGTGCCAGCAGCCAAGATTCTTGGGCAGATCTATTGAACACCGGGGAGCTGTTTTTT
TRBV5-6	NA	NA	TRBJ1-6	CASSFRQAQNSPLHF	TGTGCCAGCAGCTTTCGACAGGCTCAAAATTCACCCCTCCACTTT
TRBV4-1	NA	NA	TRBJ2-7	CASSPQEDPTYEQYF	TGCGCCAGCAGCCCCCAGGAGGATCCAACCTACGAGCAGTACTTC
TRBV25-1	NA	NA	TRBJ1-1	CASSEYTEGKGTEAFF	TGTGCCAGCAGTGAATATACGGAGGGTAAAGGAACTGAAGCTTTCTTT
TRBV12-5	NA	few	TRBJ1-1	CASGLVGGGTEAFF	TGTGCTAGTGGTTTGGTAGGAGGTGGGACTGAAGCTTTCTTT
TRBV2	NA	NA	TRBJ2-3	CARAVLWEVSTQYF	TGTGCCAGAGCAGTGCTATGGGAGGTGAGTACGCAGTATTTT
TRBV6-1	TRBD2	NA	TRBJ2-3	CASSELGGGGTDTQYF	TGTGCCAGCAGTGAATTAGGCGGGGGAGGCACAGATACGCAGTATTTT
TRBV5-1	TRBD1	NA	TRBJ1-1	CASRSLDRGETFF	TGCGCCAGCAGGTCCCTGGACAGGGGTGAGACTTTCTTT
TRBV28	NA	NA	TRBJ2-3	CASSLRRPGVFGTDTQYF	TGTGCCAGCAGTTTACGGCGGCCGGGAGTTTTCGGCACAGATACGCAGTATTTT
TRBV6-1	TRBD1	NA	TRBJ1-1	CASSELLGTGNTEAFF	TGTGCCAGCAGTGAATTACTGGGGACAGGGAACACTGAAGCTTTCTTT
TRBV29-1	NA	NA	TRBJ2-1	CSVDSYNEQFF	TGCAGCGTTGATTCGTACAATGAGCAGTTCTTC
TRBV21-1	NA	few	TRBJ1-2	CASSKVRESYGYTF	TGTGCCAGCAGCAAAGTTAGGGAGTCCTATGGCTACACCTTC
TRBV7-3	NA	NA	TRBJ2-1	CASSPQDREGNEQFF	TGTGCCAGCAGCCCCCAGGACAGGGAGGGGAATGAGCAGTTCTTC
TRBV29-1	NA	NA	TRBJ2-5	CSSEVVVRGTQYF	TGCAGCTCTGAGGTGGTAGTACGAGGGACCCAGTACTTC
TRBV4-2	NA	once	TRBJ2-5	CASSQVSAGEQETQYF	TGTGCCAGCAGCCAAGTTTCGGCAGGGGAGCAAGAGACCCAGTACTTC
TRBV3-1/TRBV3-2	TRBD1	NA	TRBJ1-1	CASSPSGQAFRGAFF	TGTGCCAGCAGCCCGAGCGGACAGGCGTTTCGGGGAGCTTTCTTT